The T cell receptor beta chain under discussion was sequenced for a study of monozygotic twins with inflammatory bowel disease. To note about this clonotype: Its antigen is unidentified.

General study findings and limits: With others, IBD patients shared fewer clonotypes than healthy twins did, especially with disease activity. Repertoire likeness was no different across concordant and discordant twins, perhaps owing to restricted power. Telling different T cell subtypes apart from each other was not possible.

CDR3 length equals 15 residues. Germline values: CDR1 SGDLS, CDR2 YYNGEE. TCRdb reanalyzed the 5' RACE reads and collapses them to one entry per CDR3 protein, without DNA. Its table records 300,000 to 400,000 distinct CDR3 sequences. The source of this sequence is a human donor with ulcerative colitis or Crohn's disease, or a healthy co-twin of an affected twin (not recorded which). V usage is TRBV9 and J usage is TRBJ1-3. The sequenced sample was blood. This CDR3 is CASSVSASSGNTIYF.